This T cell receptor (beta chain) was retrieved from a study of cytotoxic CD8 clonotypes in ibrutinib-treated CLL. This CDR3 is 15 amino acids long. V lost 6 bases and J lost 9, with 21 bases in between. Per the germline V gene, CDR1 is MNHEY and CDR2 is SVGAGI. Only in-frame clones appear in the TCRdb table, and some are missing; sequencing was by immunoSEQ multiplex PCR. Of under 50,000 clones in the sample, 65% to 70% are singletons; the top ten hold 7%. V usage is TRBV6-5 and J usage is TRBJ2-1; D gene unclear. Sequences were derived from PBMCs, sampled at disease progression, from a patient treated with ibrutinib. The clonotype was recovered from a human donor with chronic lymphocytic leukemia. CDR3 bases: TGTGCCAGCAGGATCCGAGCTAGTCGAGCGAGTGAGCAGTTCTTC. Protein: CASRIRASRASEQFF.